The entry below gives a single T cell receptor beta chain sequence along with its context. Its specificity is unknown. This sample stems from a study of blood T cells in healthy people across ages. Study-level points and caveats: It was not known whether donors were CMV positive (a possible confounder of expanded clonotype changes).

CDR1 and CDR2 (germline): MNHEY, SMNVEV (reference sequence). This CDR3 is 17 amino acids long. V was trimmed by 1 base and J by 0 bases, leaving 10 bases between them. Then a second PCR, running roughly 7 to 11 cycles, was carried out with a sample-barcoded 5' primer and a J-beta primer mix. Each cDNA was tagged by a template-switch adaptor containing 12 random nucleotides. Every individual sample yielded 2.5 million or more paired-end reads (each containing CDR3). MiXCR was run by TCRdb on the 5' RACE reads, yielding one entry per CDR3 protein. The top ten hold 22% of the sample, which has hundreds of thousands of distinct CDR3 sequences, roughly 64% seen once.

The material sequenced was blood. The gene calls are TRBV27 and TRBJ2-6; D is possibly TRBD1 (6 bases). This sequence was found in a man aged 25-45 years in good health. CDR3 nucleotides: TGTGCCAGCAGTTTATGGGGACAATCCTCTGGGGCCAACGTCCTGACTTTC. Protein sequence: CASSLWGQSSGANVLTF. The variable domain in full, with the rest retrieved from reference TRBV27 and TRBJ2-6, is EAQVTQNPRYLITVTGKKLTVTCSQNMNHEYMSWYRQDPGLGLRQIYYSMNVEVTDKGDVPEGYKVSRKEKRNFPLILESPSPNQTSLYFCASSLWGQSSGANVLTFGAGSRLTVL.